What follows is one T cell receptor beta chain and its context. Its antigen is as yet unknown. V shed 0 bases and J shed 2 bases, with 9 bases lying between them. From germline, CDR1 is SGHRS and CDR2 YFSETQ. CDR3 length equals 14 residues. cDNA libraries of TCR beta carried unique molecular identifiers. A population of about 0.95 to 10 million T cells gave rise to about half a million cDNA molecules. TCRdb redid the calling of the PCR reads with MiXCR, one entry per CDR3 protein. The sample records about 560,000 distinct CDR3 sequences, about 40% being singletons. The sample is drawn from a study of post-analysis software for immune sequencing data. Study-wide context: Both relapsing-remitting and secondary progressive multiple sclerosis featured among the disease courses, as did progressive-relapsing multiple sclerosis. Findings of the study overall: Elevated frequency relative to controls characterized a handful of TRBV segments in patients, TRBV5-6, TRBV5-1 and TRBV20-1 among them. Patients with multiple sclerosis recorded significantly lower normalized Chao1 diversity than controls, the study found. F-measure co-clustering was strong for batch-matched samples.

The sample comprised blood. The clonotype originates from a girl aged 5 to 17 with multiple sclerosis. The chain employs TRBV5-1 and TRBJ2-7; D is ambiguous. The CDR3 DNA sequence: TGCGCCAGCAGCTTGGACCTTGAGACCTACGAGCAGTACTTC. It encodes CASSLDLETYEQYF.